These 28 T cell receptor beta chains originate from one sample sequenced in a study of control samples from healthy donors and cancer patients. Libraries were prepared by immunoSEQ multiplex PCR; TCRdb keeps only in-frame clonotypes and omits some of them. Counted here are approximately 110,000 clones, 80% to 90% occurring once; the ten biggest clones make up over 10%. Sequencing was performed on blood. The receptors were gathered from a woman aged 50 to 60 in good health.

This clone has only a few counts. The chain carries TRBV4-3 and TRBJ2-7; the match to TRBD1 covers 8 bases. The germline CDR1 and CDR2 sequences are LGHNA and YSLEER. This CDR3 is built from 15 residues. V shed 3 bases, J shed 4 bases, and the junction held 8 bases outside the gene matches. CDR3 coding DNA: TGCGCCAGCAGCCAGAGCAGCAGGGGGCCTTACGAGCAGTACTTC. It is translated as CASSQSSRGPYEQYF.

In the case of this clone: Other DNA sequences within the sample encode an identical CDR3. J is TRBJ1-1 and V is TRBV12-5; D is undetermined. Germline CDR1 and CDR2: LGHNT and FRNRAP. V was cut by 1 base and J by 6 bases, with 9 bases left in between. The CDR3 sequence is 13 residues long. The CDR3 spells CASGLDGRSEAFF. The CDR3 coding sequence is TGTGCTAGTGGTTTGGACGGCCGTTCTGAAGCTTTCTTT. Variable domain in full (rest from reference TRBV12-5 and TRBJ1-1): DARVTQTPRHKVTEMGQEVTMRCQPILGHNTVFWYRQTMMQGLELLAYFRNRAPLDDSGMPKDRFSAEMPDATLATLKIQPSEPRDSAVYFCASGLDGRSEAFFGQGTRLTVV.

The rearrangement uses TRBV3-1 (or the pseudogene TRBV3-2) and TRBJ1-6; D uncertain. Germline loops: CDR1 LGHDT, CDR2 YNNKEL (reference sequence). V was cut by 3 bases and J by 7 bases, with 10 bases left in between. The CDR3 loop spans 14 amino acids. This CDR3 is CASSHSSPNSPLHF. The DNA of the CDR3 is TGTGCCAGCAGCCATAGCAGTCCAAATTCACCCCTCCACTTT.

V and J are TRBV5-5 and TRBJ1-6; D gene uncertain. Trimming left V 0 bases short and J 4 bases short, with 11 bases between. In germline, CDR1 is SGHKS, CDR2 YYEKEE (reference sequence). The CDR3 is 16 amino acids. The CDR3 loop is CASSLEVWVYNSPLHF. In nucleotides, the CDR3 is TGTGCCAGCAGCTTGGAGGTTTGGGTTTATAATTCACCCCTCCACTTT.

The chain joins TRBV6-5 to TRBJ2-7; tentative D call: TRBD2 (6 bases). Per germline, CDR1 MNHEY and CDR2 SVGAGI. The CDR3 runs 13 residues. The V end lost 7 bases, the J end lost 1 base, and 11 bases lay between the germline ends. CDR3 loop: CASTGLLSYEQYF. As DNA, the CDR3 is TGTGCCAGCACGGGACTGTTATCCTACGAGCAGTACTTC.

This clone has just a few counts. The rearrangement links TRBV5-4 to TRBJ2-3; 12 bases agree with TRBD1. The CDR3 is made up of 15 amino acids. Germline V lookup: CDR1 SGHNT, CDR2 YYREEE (reference sequence). V was pared by 5 bases and J by 4 bases, with 5 bases of the junction left unmatched. CDR3 residues: CASRGQGAFADTQYF. The CDR3 DNA sequence: TGTGCCAGCAGGGGACAGGGGGCTTTCGCAGATACGCAGTATTTT.

The chain uses TRBV5-1 and TRBJ2-7; D is ambiguous. The ends were cut back, 7 bases at V and 3 bases at J, with 8 bases in the middle. The germline V gene encodes CDR1 SGHRS and CDR2 YFSETQ. The CDR3 loop spans 11 amino acids. In nucleotides, the CDR3 is TGCGCCAGCCCCAGGAGCTACGAGCAGTACTTC. It specifies CASPRSYEQYF.

The chain recombines TRBV9 with TRBJ2-5; TRBD2 matches 9 bases. This CDR3 comprises 15 residues. The J segment lost 2 bases and the V segment lost 1 base, leaving 3 bases of the junction unmatched. Germline V gives CDR1 SGDLS, CDR2 YYNGEE. The CDR3 loop is CASSVLAGGQETQYF. Here the CDR3 DNA reads TGTGCCAGCAGCGTACTCGCGGGGGGGCAAGAGACCCAGTACTTC.

Notes on this clone: Other DNA sequences in this sample translate to the same CDR3. This chain joins TRBV19 and TRBJ1-1, with 10 bases lining up with TRBD1. Germline lookup yields CDR1 LNHDA and CDR2 SQIVND (reference sequence). The CDR3 runs to 16 residues. With V trimmed by 3 bases and J by 0 bases, 4 bases remained unmatched. CDR3 region: CASSIRTGGMNTEAFF. CDR3 bases: TGTGCCAGTAGTATCCGGACAGGGGGTATGAACACTGAAGCTTTCTTT.

Written as DNA, the CDR3 is TGTGCCAGCAGCTTTCCGATAGCGGGAGTACTCGAGCAGTACTTC. Translated: CASSFPIAGVLEQYF. The V and J genes are TRBV11-3 and TRBJ2-7, with 9 bases that match TRBD2. The CDR3 spans 15 residues. Unmatched junction bases numbered 9, after V lost 3 bases and J lost 6 bases. Per germline, CDR1 SGHNT and CDR2 YENEEA.

The chain recombines TRBV7-3 with TRBJ1-1; 8 bases align to TRBD1. The ends lost 0 bases at V and 1 base at J; junction bases unmatched: 4. CDR1 is SGHTA and CDR2 is FQGTGA in the germline V gene. This CDR3 region has 16 residues. The CDR3 loop is CASSLTDRVTNTEAFF. DNA for the CDR3: TGTGCCAGCAGCTTAACGGACAGGGTAACGAACACTGAAGCTTTCTTT.

V is TRBV27 and J is TRBJ2-1, with D maybe TRBD2 (6 bases). Trimming pared 4 bases from V and 7 bases from J, leaving 20 bases between. Germline CDR1 MNHEY, CDR2 SMNVEV (reference sequence). The CDR3 spans 16 residues. The DNA of the CDR3 is TGTGCCAGCAGTTCTCTCGGAGGGTCGGGGAGGAATGAGCAGTTCTTC. It encodes CASSSLGGSGRNEQFF.

The chain joins TRBV5-8 to TRBJ1-4; D unclear. The V end lost 6 bases, the J end lost 5 bases, and 17 bases lay between the germline ends. CDR1 and CDR2 from the germline V gene are SGHTS and YDEGEE. The CDR3 covers 15 residues. CDR3 bases: TGTGCCAGCATCCCCCGGGTACTGGGAAATGAAAAACTGTTTTTT. Its translation is CASIPRVLGNEKLFF.

The chain recombines TRBV4-3 with TRBJ2-7, with TRBD2 as a possible D gene (7 bases). The CDR3 covers 15 residues. Trimming took 1 base from V and 4 from J, leaving 14 bases between them. Germline V gene lookup returns CDR1 LGHNA and CDR2 YSLEER. This chain's CDR3 is CASSQVVGGAYEQYF. The CDR3 DNA follows: TGCGCCAGCAGCCAAGTGGTGGGGGGGGCTTACGAGCAGTACTTC.

The chain couples TRBV27 to TRBJ2-2, with 10 bases fitting TRBD2. Germline V lookup: CDR1 MNHEY, CDR2 SMNVEV (reference sequence). Trimming cost V 3 bases and J 6 bases; bases outside gene matches: 4. The CDR3 sequence is 15 residues long. CDR3 amino acids: CASSFQRGGPGELFF. The DNA of the CDR3 is TGTGCCAGCAGTTTCCAGCGGGGGGGCCCCGGGGAGCTGTTTTTT.

The chain recombines TRBV3-1 (or the pseudogene TRBV3-2) with TRBJ1-5, with D tentatively TRBD1 (5 bases). The CDR3 runs 16 residues. The V gene lost 4 bases and the J gene lost 2 bases, with 15 bases spanning the gap. CDR1 is LGHDT, CDR2 YNNKEL, per germline (reference sequence). CDR3 bases: TGTGCCAGCAGCCTTGGGACGGGGGGGGGCAATCAGCCCCAGCATTTT. Translation: CASSLGTGGGNQPQHF.

The chain is built from TRBV3-1 (or the pseudogene TRBV3-2) and TRBJ2-1; D is uncertain. This CDR3 is built from 16 residues. Trimming left V 1 base short and J 6 bases short, with 16 bases between. Germline assignment: CDR1 LGHDT and CDR2 YNNKEL (reference sequence). The CDR3 DNA is TGTGCCAGCAGCCAAGGTTCCGGAGTTCGGCGCAATGAGCAGTTCTTC. Encoded protein: CASSQGSGVRRNEQFF.

The chain uses TRBV6-2 or TRBV6-3 and TRBJ1-1; D is unresolved. Germline-derived CDR1 and CDR2 are MNHEY and SVGEGT. Trimming cost V 4 bases and J 4 bases, with 4 bases left between them. The CDR3 consists of 11 residues. For the CDR3, the DNA is TGTGCCAGCAGTTTTATCACTGAAGCTTTCTTT. Amino acid sequence: CASSFITEAFF.

The V call is TRBV5-1, the J call TRBJ2-1, with a weak D call TRBD2 (5 bases). Germline loops: CDR1 SGHRS, CDR2 YFSETQ. Trimming pared 6 bases from V and 2 bases from J, leaving 12 bases between. This CDR3 spans 14 amino acids. CDR3 bases: TGCGCCAGCACAGTAGCGCCCGCCTACAATGAGCAGTTCTTC. Encoded protein: CASTVAPAYNEQFF.

This clone was observed a handful of times. This sequence joins TRBV2 and TRBJ1-2; D is unresolved. The CDR3 covers 14 residues. V lost 4 bases to trimming and J lost 4 bases, with 13 bases between them. Germline lookup yields CDR1 SNHLY and CDR2 FYNNEI. The CDR3 protein is CASSAREPIYGYTF. The CDR3 region has the DNA TGTGCCAGCAGTGCGCGTGAACCTATCTATGGCTACACCTTC. The variable domain in full, completed from reference TRBV2 and TRBJ1-2, reads EPEVTQTPSHQVTQMGQEVILRCVPISNHLYFYWYRQILGQKVEFLVSFYNNEISEKSEIFDDQFSVERPDGSNFTLKIRSTKLEDSAMYFCASSAREPIYGYTFGSGTRLTVV.

V is TRBV5-1 and J is TRBJ1-5, with D hard to call. Germline V lookup: CDR1 SGHRS, CDR2 YFSETQ. The CDR3 contains 13 residues. The V gene lost 4 bases and the J gene lost 5 bases, with 10 bases spanning the gap. In nucleotides, the CDR3 is TGCGCCAGCAGCGGCGGGGTAGATCAGCCCCAGCATTTT. It specifies CASSGGVDQPQHF.

The V gene is TRBV7-3, the J gene TRBJ2-3; 10 bases are a match to TRBD2. The CDR3 contains 16 residues. The V gene end was trimmed by 5 bases and the J gene end by 6 bases; junction bases not matched to a gene: 11. The germline V gene has CDR1 SGHTA and CDR2 FQGTGA. CDR3 in DNA: TGTGCCAGCAGCCCGCTAATAGCGGGGGGCTTGGATACGCAGTATTTT. Translation: CASSPLIAGGLDTQYF.

This chain joins TRBV7-8 and TRBJ2-1; 11 nucleotides match TRBD2. V lost 1 base to trimming and J lost 5 bases; unmatched junction nucleotides: 7. There are 17 residues in the CDR3. The V gene's germline CDR1 is SGHVS and CDR2 FQNEAQ. CDR3 in amino acids: CASSLVELAGGNNEQFF. CDR3 sequence (DNA): TGTGCCAGCAGCTTAGTGGAGCTAGCGGGGGGAAACAATGAGCAGTTCTTC.

This sequence joins TRBV28 and TRBJ2-7; D unclear. The CDR3 totals 17 residues. In germline, CDR1 is MDHEN, CDR2 SYDVKM. Trimming took off 4 bases at V and 0 bases at J, with 19 bases between the two ends. CDR3 coding DNA: TGTGCCAGCAGTTCCCCGTCTAAGGCGTCAAACTCCTACGAGCAGTACTTC. This translates into CASSSPSKASNSYEQYF. Based on the CDR3 plus reference TRBV28 and TRBJ2-7, the full variable domain is DVKVTQSSRYLVKRTGEKVFLECVQDMDHENMFWYRQDPGLGLRLIYFSYDVKMKEKGDIPEGYSVSREKKERFSLILESASTNQTSMYLCASSSPSKASNSYEQYFGPGTRLTVT.

This clone was observed a handful of times. J is TRBJ2-5 and V is TRBV7-2, with 9 bases fitting TRBD2. V shed 4 bases and J 3 bases; nucleotides not matched to a gene: 3. From germline, CDR1 is SGHTA and CDR2 FQGNSA. The CDR3 is 14 residues long. CDR3 protein: CASSSQRGEETQYF. CDR3 nucleotide sequence: TGTGCCAGCAGCTCCCAGCGGGGGGAAGAGACCCAGTACTTC.

V is TRBV7-8 and J is TRBJ1-5; the D gene is possibly TRBD1 (6 bases). Trimming removed 1 base from V and 3 bases from J, with 7 bases in between. Germline V gives CDR1 SGHVS, CDR2 FQNEAQ. This CDR3 is built from 14 residues. The CDR3 DNA reads TGTGCCAGCAGCTTAGTGGGGGCCAATCAGCCCCAGCATTTT. Protein product: CASSLVGANQPQHF. Together with reference TRBV7-8 and TRBJ1-5, the CDR3 gives the full variable domain: GAGVSQSPRYKVAKRGQDVALRCDPISGHVSLFWYQQALGQGPEFLTYFQNEAQLDKSGLPSDRFFAERPEGSVSTLKIQRTQQEDSAVYLCASSLVGANQPQHFGDGTRLSIL.

The chain employs TRBV28 and TRBJ1-4; D uncertain. Germline V lookup: CDR1 MDHEN, CDR2 SYDVKM. The CDR3 is 12 residues long. The ends were cut back, 6 bases at V and 6 bases at J, with 8 bases in the middle. CDR3 sequence: CASREGYEKLFF. The CDR3, as DNA: TGTGCCAGCAGGGAGGGTTATGAAAAACTGTTTTTT. The entire variable domain, with the rest obtained from reference TRBV28 and TRBJ1-4, is as follows: DVKVTQSSRYLVKRTGEKVFLECVQDMDHENMFWYRQDPGLGLRLIYFSYDVKMKEKGDIPEGYSVSREKKERFSLILESASTNQTSMYLCASREGYEKLFFGSGTQLSVL.

This clone was counted between two and nine times. The chain links TRBV12-3 or TRBV12-4 to TRBJ2-3, with D unclear. Trimming took off 7 bases at V and 1 base at J, with 6 bases between the two ends. CDR3 length: 12 amino acids. The DNA for the CDR3 is TGTGCCAGCAAACGGGGCACAGATACGCAGTATTTT. Translated, it gives CASKRGTDTQYF.